What follows describes a single T cell receptor beta chain. V gave up 3 bases and J gave up 8 bases; unmatched junction bases: 11. Germline CDR1 reads MNHEY; CDR2 reads SMNVEV (reference sequence). The CDR3 spans 15 residues. Terminally differentiated effector memory CD45RA+ cells were excluded from the naive CD8 cells, which were CD45RO-negative and positively selected for CCR7. The record originates from a study of shared clonotypes between healthy human individuals. The assay was immunoSEQ multiplex PCR, and TCRdb's table has in-frame clones only and misses some. The repertoire includes some 2.1 million clones, approximately 94% of them detected once, and around 1.1% sits in the top ten.

The V and J genes are TRBV27 and TRBJ2-3, with 7 nucleotides matching TRBD1. The TCR sequence derives from a man younger than 35 in good health. Material: naive CD8+ T cells sorted from blood. The CDR3 region is CASSFQGDLSGTQYF. CDR3 coding DNA: TGTGCCAGCAGTTTCCAGGGGGACCTTTCGGGTACGCAGTATTTT.